Given below is one T cell receptor (beta chain) in context. Per the original methods: Nucleated cell counts were estimated from reference gene primer amplification. Assay used: immunoSEQ multiplex PCR; TCRdb lists only in-frame clones, some missing. V and J calls and clone size are those listed in that table; D and trimming were worked out from the DNA. The sample shows roughly 320,000 clones, 89% of them seen only once. Trimming took off 4 bases at V and 3 bases at J, with 18 bases between the two ends. The CDR3 runs 16 residues. Germline lookup yields CDR1 MNHNS and CDR2 SASEGT. Enrolment of Seattle patients took place during active infection, and they were followed longitudinally. The data were taken from a study of blood T cell repertoires in COVID-19. Across the whole study: COVID-19 samples from acute and convalescent phases originated in the United States, Italy and Spain.

The sequenced material came from peripheral blood. This receptor was obtained from a young woman with COVID-19, enrolled during active disease. The chain uses TRBV6-1 and TRBJ1-2; D may be TRBD1 (6 bases). CDR3 in amino acids: CASSVSPRTGYYGYTF. As DNA, the CDR3 is TGTGCCAGCAGTGTGTCTCCCCGAACAGGGTACTATGGCTACACCTTC.